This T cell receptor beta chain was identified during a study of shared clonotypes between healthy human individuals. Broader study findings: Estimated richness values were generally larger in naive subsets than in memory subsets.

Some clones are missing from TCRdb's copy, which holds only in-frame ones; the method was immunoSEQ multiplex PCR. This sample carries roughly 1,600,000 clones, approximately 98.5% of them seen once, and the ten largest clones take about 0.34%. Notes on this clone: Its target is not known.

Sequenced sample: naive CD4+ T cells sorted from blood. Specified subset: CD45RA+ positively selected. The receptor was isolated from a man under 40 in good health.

CDR3: CASRPRTGRYEQYF. The CDR3 bases are TGTGCCAGCAGACCGCGGACAGGGCGTTACGAGCAGTACTTC. V and J are TRBV6-1 and TRBJ2-7; 8 nucleotides align to TRBD1. Germline CDR1 reads MNHNS; CDR2 reads SASEGT. The CDR3 runs 14 residues. V lost 6 bases, J lost 4 bases, and 8 bases stayed unmatched.